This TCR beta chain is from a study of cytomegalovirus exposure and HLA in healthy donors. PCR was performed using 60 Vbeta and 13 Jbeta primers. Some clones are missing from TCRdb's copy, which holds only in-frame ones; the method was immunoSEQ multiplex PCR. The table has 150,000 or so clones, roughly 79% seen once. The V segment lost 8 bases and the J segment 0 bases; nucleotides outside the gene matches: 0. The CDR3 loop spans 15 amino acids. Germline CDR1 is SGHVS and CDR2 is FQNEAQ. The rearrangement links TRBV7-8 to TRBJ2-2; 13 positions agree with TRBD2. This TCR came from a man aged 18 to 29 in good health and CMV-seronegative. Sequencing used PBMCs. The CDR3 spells CASGTSGANTGELFF. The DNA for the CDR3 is TGTGCCAGCGGGACTAGCGGGGCGAACACCGGGGAGCTGTTTTTT. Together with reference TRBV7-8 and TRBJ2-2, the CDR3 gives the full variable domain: GAGVSQSPRYKVAKRGQDVALRCDPISGHVSLFWYQQALGQGPEFLTYFQNEAQLDKSGLPSDRFFAERPEGSVSTLKIQRTQQEDSAVYLCASGTSGANTGELFFGEGSRLTVL.